A single sample gave rise to the 28 T cell receptor beta chains below, sequenced in a study of molecular identifiers for immune sequencing clone quantification. Via MiXCR, TCRdb re-called the PCR reads, giving one row per CDR3 protein. This sample has 30,000 to 40,000 distinct CDR3 sequences, with about a fifth found just once. The specimen was naive CD8+ T cells from blood, with Jurkat cell RNA spiked in. Subset of the sample: FACS-sorted CD8+CD4-CCR7+CD45RA+ naive T cells. Receptors originate from a human donor in good health. Some libraries in this study had Jurkat cell RNA spiked in.

This clonotype was counted ten times or more. This chain joins TRBV13 and TRBJ2-5; D unresolved. This CDR3 has 17 residues. Trimming stripped 0 bases from V and 2 bases from J, with 16 bases between. Germline assignment: CDR1 PRHDT and CDR2 FYEKMQ (reference sequence). CDR3 in DNA: TGTGCCAGCAGCTTAGGCAGAACGTCTAAATGGCAAGAGACCCAGTACTTC. Protein: CASSLGRTSKWQETQYF.

This clonotype was recorded at least ten times. The chain recombines TRBV3-2 with TRBJ2-3; the table names TRBD1, a call not compared with the DNA. TRBV3-2 is assigned pseudogene status. This CDR3 is 17 amino acids long. The CDR3, as DNA: TGTGCCAGCAGCCAAGTCCCTTGCAGGGGGCACACAGATACGCAGTATTTT. Translating gives CASSQVPCRGHTDTQYF.

To note about this clonotype: A much larger clonotype is one base distant, so this may be a read error. J is TRBJ1-1 and V is TRBV12-3 or TRBV12-4; D may be TRBD1 (5 bases). V lost 5 bases, J lost 14 bases, and 24 bases lay in between. This CDR3 region has 14 residues. The CDR3 spells CASSRRGVDTEGFF. The CDR3 coding sequence is TGTGCCAGCAGTCGACGGGGAGTGGACACAGAAGGCTTCTTT.

This clonotype came up many times. The J gene is TRBJ2-3, the V gene TRBV7-9; 10 nucleotides align to TRBD2. This CDR3 region has 15 residues. V shed 4 bases and J 5 bases; nucleotides not matched to a gene: 6. The V gene's germline CDR1 is SEHNR and CDR2 FQNEAQ (reference sequence). The CDR3 sequence is CASSSKRGGEDTQYF. The CDR3 nucleotides read TGTGCCAGCAGCTCCAAGCGGGGGGGCGAAGATACGCAGTATTTT.

V is TRBV11-2 and J is TRBJ2-1; TRBD2 aligns across 9 bases. The germline V gene has CDR1 SGHAT and CDR2 FQNNGV. J gave up 4 bases and V 5 bases, and 15 bases lay outside the gene matches. The CDR3 loop spans 18 amino acids. The CDR3 protein is CASSPGSGAGGIYNEQFF. The DNA of the CDR3 is TGTGCCAGCAGCCCCGGGTCTGGGGCGGGAGGGATATACAATGAGCAGTTCTTC.

This clonotype was recorded many times. The chain has TRBV27 and TRBJ2-7; the D gene could be TRBD1 or TRBD2 (7 bases each). Trimming removed 2 bases at V and 2 bases at J, with 13 bases between. Germline loops: CDR1 MNHEY, CDR2 SMNVEV (reference sequence). This CDR3 has 15 amino acids. The chain's CDR3 is CASSLSQGGTYEQYF. In DNA, the CDR3 is TGTGCCAGCAGTTTAAGCCAGGGGGGGACCTACGAGCAGTACTTC.

J is TRBJ2-1 and V is TRBV19; D is possibly TRBD1 (6 bases). CDR1 LNHDA and CDR2 SQIVND come from the germline V gene (reference sequence). V lost 9 bases and J 0 bases, leaving 9 bases between the germline ends. CDR3 size: 13 residues. The CDR3 protein is CASTGSSYNEQFF. Here the CDR3 DNA reads TGTGCCAGCACAGGGAGCTCCTACAATGAGCAGTTCTTC.

This clonotype has ten or more counts. The chain employs TRBV29-1 and TRBJ1-2; a weak D match, TRBD1 (5 bases). The CDR3 sequence is 14 residues long. Germline CDR1 SQVTM, CDR2 ANQGSEA. Trimming cost V 3 bases and J 6 bases, with 17 bases left between them. CDR3 residues: CSVDGPWGRDGYTF. For the CDR3, the DNA is TGCAGCGTTGACGGGCCTTGGGGACGCGATGGCTACACCTTC. The variable domain in full, completed from reference TRBV29-1 and TRBJ1-2, reads SAVISQKPSRDICQRGTSLTIQCQVDSQVTMMFWYRQQPGQSLTLIATANQGSEATYESGFVIDKFPISRPNLTFSTLTVSNMSPEDSSIYLCSVDGPWGRDGYTFGSGTRLTVV.

The table lists this clonotype with many counts. V and J are TRBV6-2 or TRBV6-3 and TRBJ1-5; maybe TRBD1 (5 bases). This CDR3 comprises 15 residues. The V end was cut by 3 bases, the J end by 2 bases, with 11 bases between. The germline V gene encodes CDR1 MNHEY and CDR2 SVGEGT. CDR3 bases: TGTGCCAGCAGTTATCGGGGGACGGGCAATCAGCCCCAGCATTTT. This sequence encodes CASSYRGTGNQPQHF.

In regard to this clonotype: This may stem from a read error, because a much larger clone lies one nucleotide away. This chain joins TRBV19 and TRBJ2-1, with 7 positions matching TRBD1. This CDR3 has 15 amino acids. Looked up from germline, CDR1 is LNHDA and CDR2 is SQIVND (reference sequence). CDR3 DNA sequence: TGTGTCAGTAGTATAGGGGGCGGGTCCTACAATGAGCAGTTCTTC. Residues: CVSSIGGGSYNEQFF.

Many counts were recorded for this clonotype. This sequence joins TRBV5-1 and TRBJ2-7; D is unclear. From germline, CDR1 is SGHRS and CDR2 YFSETQ. V was shortened by 4 bases and J by 2 bases, with 10 bases between the two germline ends. The CDR3 runs 13 residues. The CDR3 nucleotides read TGCGCCAGCAGCCCGGACGAAACCTACGAGCAGTACTTC. Its protein product is CASSPDETYEQYF.

With regard to this clonotype: A much larger clone lies a single base off, so this may be a read error. This is likely a read error, given that the CDR3 carries no conserved phenylalanine or tryptophan at its end. The rearrangement uses TRBV20-1 and TRBJ2-5; D possibly corresponds to TRBD2 (5 bases). The CDR3 covers 14 residues. Germline loops: CDR1 DFQATT, CDR2 SNEGSKA (reference sequence). This CDR3 reads CRQRADAARLTQYC. CDR3 DNA sequence: TGCAGACAAAGAGCGGACGCAGCCCGTCTGACCCAGTACTGC.

This clonotype was seen repeatedly, ten times or more. The chain carries TRBV5-5 and TRBJ2-7, with D unresolved. This CDR3 region has 14 residues. With 1 base removed from V and 2 bases from J, the gap between germline ends came to 10 bases. Looked up from germline, CDR1 is SGHKS and CDR2 is YYEKEE (reference sequence). CDR3 sequence (DNA): TGTGCCAGCAGCTTGACCGGTGACCCCTACGAGCAGTACTTC. As protein: CASSLTGDPYEQYF.

This clonotype appeared many times. V gene TRBV5-6 combines with J gene TRBJ2-5; TRBD1 aligns across 8 bases. The CDR3 has 14 residues. V dropped 2 bases and J dropped 3; count of bases not matched to a gene: 3. The V gene's germline CDR1 is SGHDT and CDR2 YYEEEE. This CDR3 is CASSFPTGEETQYF. CDR3 sequence (DNA): TGTGCCAGCAGCTTCCCGACAGGGGAAGAGACCCAGTACTTC.

The table lists this clonotype with many counts. The chain joins TRBV19 to TRBJ1-5; D is ambiguous. Germline CDR1 LNHDA, CDR2 SQIVND (reference sequence). The V end lost 7 bases, the J end lost 6 bases, and 10 bases lay between the germline ends. This CDR3 comprises 12 residues. CDR3 sequence reads: CASTGQAQPQHF. Here the CDR3 DNA reads TGTGCCAGTACCGGGCAAGCTCAGCCCCAGCATTTT.

This clonotype has just one count. A much larger clone is a single base away; this may be a read error. The chain recombines TRBV4-1 with TRBJ2-7; tentatively, D is TRBD1 (5 bases). Trimming took 1 base from V and 9 from J, leaving 13 bases between them. From germline, CDR1 is MGHRA and CDR2 YSYEKL. There are 13 residues in the CDR3. CDR3 protein: CASSQGQGDGQYF. The CDR3 nucleotides read TGCGCCAGCAGCCAAGGGCAGGGCGACGGGCAGTACTTC.

As DNA, the CDR3 is TGCGCCAGCAGTCAGAACCCGGGCCCCAGCACAGATACGCAGTATTTT. Its translation: CASSQNPGPSTDTQYF. The rearrangement links TRBV4-1 to TRBJ2-3; D remains ambiguous. In germline, CDR1 is MGHRA, CDR2 YSYEKL. This CDR3 comprises 16 residues. V dropped 6 bases and J dropped 0 bases, with 16 bases sitting between them.

V and J are TRBV4-3 and TRBJ1-2; 10 nucleotides line up with TRBD1. V was clipped by 0 bases and J by 6 bases; unmatched bases: 7. The CDR3 extends over 16 amino acids. CDR1 is LGHNA and CDR2 is YSLEER in the germline V gene. CDR3 sequence (DNA): TGCGCCAGCAGCCAAGAAGAGGGGACAGGGGACGATGGCTACACCTTC. Translation: CASSQEEGTGDDGYTF.

This clonotype was recorded many times. V gene TRBV13 combines with J gene TRBJ1-2; a possible D gene is TRBD1 (5 bases). The V gene's germline CDR1 is PRHDT and CDR2 FYEKMQ (reference sequence). V gave up 5 bases and J gave up 2 bases, with 18 bases separating them. The CDR3 is made up of 16 amino acids. The CDR3: CASSLGTDSVNYGYTF. CDR3 coding DNA: TGTGCCAGCAGCCTGGGGACCGACAGTGTCAACTATGGCTACACCTTC.

This clonotype was recorded at least ten times. J is TRBJ1-2 and V is TRBV6-5; TRBD1 matches at 9 bases. The CDR3 covers 15 residues. J was trimmed by 4 bases and V by 8 bases; bases with no gene match: 11. Germline V gene sequence: CDR1 MNHEY, CDR2 SVGAGI. CDR3 nucleotide sequence: TGTGCCAGCCGAGACGAGGGACAGGGCTTCTATGGCTACACCTTC. As protein: CASRDEGQGFYGYTF.

This clonotype was counted at least ten times. The chain couples TRBV30 to TRBJ1-1, with a possible D match to TRBD1 (5 bases). The CDR3 spans 12 residues. Germline CDR1 is GTSNPN and CDR2 is SVGIG (reference sequence). V lost 0 bases, J lost 6 bases, and 8 bases lay in between. The CDR3 region is CAWSVAGPEAFF. The CDR3 DNA follows: TGTGCCTGGAGTGTGGCGGGACCTGAAGCTTTCTTT.

This clonotype was detected ten times or more. The chain combines TRBV5-6 with TRBJ1-1, with D possibly matching TRBD1 (6 bases). V dropped 4 bases and J dropped 0 bases, with 13 bases sitting between them. Germline V gene data show CDR1 as SGHDT and CDR2 as YYEEEE. This CDR3 has 15 residues. CDR3 amino acids: CASSGFRGLNTEAFF. Written as DNA, the CDR3 is TGTGCCAGCAGCGGATTCAGGGGCCTGAACACTGAAGCTTTCTTT.

Remarks on this clonotype: One junction end does not reproduce the germline sequence, and a read error may be involved. The V call is TRBV19, the J call TRBJ2-1; D uncertain. Looked up from germline, CDR1 is LNHDA and CDR2 is SQIVND (reference sequence). There are 14 residues in the CDR3. The CDR3 here is CASSIETGTNEQFF. The CDR3 DNA sequence: TGCGCCAGTAGTATAGAGACTGGCACAAATGAGCAGTTCTTC.

At least ten counts were recorded for this clonotype. The chain joins TRBV15 to TRBJ2-5; TRBD1 might be the D (5 bases). Trimming removed 0 bases at V and 5 bases at J, with 19 bases between. Germline V gives CDR1 LNHNV, CDR2 YYDKDF (reference sequence). CDR3 length: 17 amino acids. CDR3 region: CATSRDGARDDQETQYF. CDR3 DNA sequence: TGTGCCACCAGCAGAGATGGGGCAAGGGATGATCAGGAGACCCAGTACTTC.

The sample holds many counts of this clonotype. The rearrangement links TRBV2 to TRBJ1-5, with D possibly matching TRBD1 (5 bases). CDR1 and CDR2 from the germline V gene are SNHLY and FYNNEI. CDR3 length: 13 residues. With 3 bases removed from V and 9 bases from J, the gap between germline ends came to 12 bases. CDR3 DNA: TGTGCCAGCAGTGAGGGGGGTTTTTCGCCCCAGCATTTT. This gives the protein CASSEGGFSPQHF.

In this sample, this clonotype turned up a few times. V and J are TRBV5-1 and TRBJ2-1; 7 nucleotides line up with TRBD1. Trimming removed 0 bases from V and 4 bases from J; junction bases left unmatched: 4. CDR3 size: 15 residues. Germline lookup yields CDR1 SGHRS and CDR2 YFSETQ. The CDR3: CASSLEGANYNEQFF. The CDR3 bases are TGCGCCAGCAGCTTGGAGGGGGCGAATTACAATGAGCAGTTCTTC.

This clonotype was counted at least ten times. The gene calls are TRBV11-2 and TRBJ2-3, with D possibly being TRBD1 (6 bases). The germline CDR1 and CDR2 sequences are SGHAT and FQNNGV. This CDR3 region has 16 residues. Between the trimmed V and J ends, which lost 4 bases and 2 bases, there was a span of 16 bases. The CDR3 DNA is TGTGCCAGCAGCTCTGGACAGCTACTTTCCACAGATACGCAGTATTTT. Amino acids: CASSSGQLLSTDTQYF.

At least ten counts were recorded for this clonotype. The V and J genes are TRBV20-1 and TRBJ2-7, with a weak D call TRBD1 (5 bases). Deletions cut 1 base from V and 7 bases from J, with 17 bases between. Per germline, CDR1 DFQATT and CDR2 SNEGSKA (reference sequence). This CDR3 region has 14 residues. CDR3 loop: CSARVAGWGLEQYF. The CDR3 region has the DNA TGCAGTGCTAGAGTGGCCGGATGGGGCTTGGAGCAGTACTTC.